Presented here are 3 T cell receptor beta chains from one specimen sequenced in a study of T cell repertoires in aging, cancer and after chemotherapy (dated by TCRdb to between 2017 and 2020). Reads for this sample came from an Illumina MiSeq. Rearranged TRB sequences spanning V, D and J segments were amplified in a multiplex touch-down PCR with a mixed TRB-A/B primer pool. Using fastp at Q25 and MiXCR, TCRdb reprocessed the public reads and kept productive beta chains. Every CDR3 protein is listed once, alongside the most common genes and DNA of its rows. This sample lists more than 6,500 distinct CDR3 sequences; about 20% were detected once. The biggest ten clones account for approximately 8.7% of the sample. TCR beta rearrangements were amplified from genomic DNA isolated from peripheral blood, not from sorted cells or RNA. Input material: blood. The receptors stem from a human donor with a blood cancer.

By frequency in the sample, this clonotype is medium-sized (0.01 to 0.1%). The CDR3 DNA follows: TGCAGCGTTGGATATGGCGGCAATCAGCCCCAGCATTTT. Protein product: CSVGYGGNQPQHF. The chain has TRBV29-1 and TRBJ1-5; D not resolved. Germline V CDR1 and CDR2: SQVTM, ANQGSEA. Trimming cost V 4 bases and J 2 bases, with 9 bases left between them. The CDR3 length is 13 residues.

This chain joins TRBV20-1 and TRBJ2-1; weak D call: TRBD2 (5 bases). Germline CDR1 reads DFQATT; CDR2 reads SNEGSKA (reference sequence). There are 14 residues in the CDR3. V gave up 5 bases and J gave up 3 bases, with 14 bases separating them. The CDR3, as DNA: TGCAGTGCTGTCCCACGGGGATACTACAATGAGCAGTTCTTC. As protein: CSAVPRGYYNEQFF.

By frequency in the sample, this clonotype is medium-sized. The chain employs TRBV6-1 and TRBJ2-1, with 8 bases identical to TRBD1. In germline, CDR1 is MNHNS, CDR2 SASEGT. V was pared by 2 bases and J by 9 bases, with 6 bases of the junction left unmatched. The CDR3 is 14 residues long. CDR3 protein: CASSERRQGIEQFF. The CDR3 nucleotides read TGTGCCAGCAGTGAAAGGAGACAGGGGATTGAGCAGTTCTTC.